This TCR beta chain was identified in a study of cytotoxic CD8 clonotypes in ibrutinib-treated CLL. CDR1 and CDR2 from the germline V gene are SGHRS and YFSETQ. This CDR3 has 16 residues. V was pared by 3 bases and J by 4 bases, with 6 bases of the junction left unmatched. Assay used: immunoSEQ multiplex PCR; TCRdb lists only in-frame clones, some missing. The data contain some 130,000 clones, approximately 85% of them singletons. The chain is built from TRBV5-1 and TRBJ2-3; 12 bases are shared with TRBD2. The TCR sequence derives from a human donor with chronic lymphocytic leukemia. The material was PBMCs, obtained after 24 months of ibrutinib treatment. The CDR3 nucleotides read TGCGCCAGCAGCTCGGCTAGCGGGGGGGCATCAGATACGCAGTATTTT. It specifies CASSSASGGASDTQYF. Variable domain in full (rest from reference TRBV5-1 and TRBJ2-3): KAGVTQTPRYLIKTRGQQVTLSCSPISGHRSVSWYQQTPGQGLQFLFEYFSETQRNKGNFPGRFSGRQFSNSRSEMNVSTLELGDSALYLCASSSASGGASDTQYFGPGTRLTVL.